The entry that follows covers one TCR beta chain sequence. The antigen remains unidentified. Individual cDNA molecules received unique molecular identifiers. From the 5' RACE reads, TCRdb called clonotypes with MiXCR, one entry per CDR3 protein. The sample contains more than 55,000 distinct CDR3 sequences, roughly 4.5% of which appear only once. The data are from a study of early T cells in non-severe SARS-CoV-2 infection. In the study overall: Sequencing was performed on bulk RNA from unsorted whole blood, leaving chains unpaired. Study-level findings and limits: Anti-spike CD8 responses were favored by VDJdb matching, which missed private and CD4 specificities.

The CDR3 runs to 13 residues. V was clipped by 3 bases and J by 4 bases; unmatched bases: 3. Per the germline V gene, CDR1 is DFQATT and CDR2 is SNEGSKA (reference sequence). The specimen comprised whole blood, sampled at baseline. The chain links TRBV20-1 to TRBJ2-5; 9 bases fit TRBD2. The TCR sequence derives from an adult who was a healthcare worker with PCR-confirmed SARS-CoV-2 infection or an uninfected control (not recorded which). The donor label of this sample is uncertain. CDR3 in DNA: TGCAGTGCTAGGGTAGCGGGGGTAGAGACCCAGTACTTC. Its translation is CSARVAGVETQYF.